This is a list of T cell receptor beta chains from one sample in a study of blood T cell repertoires in COVID-19. Sequencing was performed with immunoSEQ multiplex PCR; in TCRdb, only in-frame clones are kept and a portion is missing. The top ten clones hold 9.5% to 15% of a sample with 89,000 or so clones, around 85% of them seen once. Sequencing was performed on peripheral blood. The receptors derive from a human donor in a cohort sampled during active COVID-19. CDR3s include the opening cysteine and the closing phenylalanine or tryptophan. The D gene is left open where the match is weak. Clone size is shown for a subset of rows, as once, few, many or a class of expanded clone.

cdr3_length j_call v_call d_call clone_size cdr3_nt cdr3_aa
16 TRBJ2-1 TRBV15 TRBD2 NA TGTGCCACCAGCAGATCCGGGACTAGCGGGGAGAATGAGCAGTTCTTC CATSRSGTSGENEQFF
12 TRBJ1-2 TRBV30 NA NA TGTGCCTGGAGTGTCCCGGGGTATGGCTACACCTTC CAWSVPGYGYTF
14 TRBJ1-6 TRBV30 TRBD1 once TGTGCCTGGAGTGTACTGACAGGGAATTCACCCCTCCACTTT CAWSVLTGNSPLHF
15 TRBJ2-1 TRBV4-1 NA NA TGCGCCAGCAGCCCCGATAGCCCAGCCTACAATGAGCAGTTCTTC CASSPDSPAYNEQFF
14 TRBJ2-3 TRBV19 TRBD1 NA TGTGCCAGTAGAGACAGGGTACAGTGGGATACGCAGTATTTT CASRDRVQWDTQYF
17 TRBJ1-4 TRBV15 NA NA TGTGCCACCAGCAGAGATCAGGCTCGGGGGGGAAATGAAAAACTGTTTTTT CATSRDQARGGNEKLFF
15 TRBJ2-1 TRBV9 NA NA TGTGCCAGCAGCGTATTGACTAGCTCCTACAATGAGCAGTTCTTC CASSVLTSSYNEQFF
14 TRBJ2-1 TRBV7-2 TRBD2 NA TGTGCCAGCAGCTACGGGACTAGCGGGGGGGCACGTATCTTC CASSYGTSGGARIF
13 TRBJ2-5 TRBV28 NA NA TGTGCCAGCAGTTTGAGGGTTCGCGAGACCCAGTACTTC CASSLRVRETQYF
17 TRBJ2-3 TRBV4-3 TRBD2 NA TGCGCCAGCAGCCTTCAGCTAGCGGATCCTAGCACAGATACGCAGTATTTT CASSLQLADPSTDTQYF
12 TRBJ2-7 TRBV29-1 TRBD1 NA TGCAGCTTCCCGGGACAGCCCTACGAGCAGTACTTC CSFPGQPYEQYF
14 TRBJ1-5 TRBV9 NA NA TGTGCCAGCAGCGGCGGGACCAGCAATCAGCCCCAGCATTTT CASSGGTSNQPQHF
16 TRBJ1-3 TRBV18 NA NA TGTGCCAGCTCACCCGGGGGGTCCGGCTCCGGAAACACCATATATTTT CASSPGGSGSGNTIYF
15 TRBJ2-2 TRBV2 TRBD2 few TGTGCCAGCGGTAGAAGCGGGGGGTACACCGGGGAGCTGTTTTTT CASGRSGGYTGELFF
13 TRBJ1-2 TRBV5-6 NA NA TGTGCCAGCAGCTTGCGACTCAGCCCTGGCTACACCTTC CASSLRLSPGYTF
15 TRBJ2-3 TRBV2 NA few TGTGCCAGCAGGACCGGACAGGCGCGGGGAGATACGCAGTATTTT CASRTGQARGDTQYF
14 TRBJ2-4 TRBV21-1 NA NA TGTGCCAGCGACCAGGGGCAAGCCAAAAACATTCAGTACTTC CASDQGQAKNIQYF
14 TRBJ2-7 TRBV4-2 NA NA TGTGCCAGCAGCCAGGCCCGGGAGCTCTACGAGCAGTACTTC CASSQARELYEQYF
14 TRBJ1-6 TRBV6-6 NA NA TGTGCCAGCAGTTACTCAGGGGGTAATTCACCCCTCCACTTT CASSYSGGNSPLHF
15 TRBJ1-1 TRBV15 TRBD1 NA TGTGCCACCACCTTGGACAGGGGGCCTGGCACTGAAGCTTTCTTT CATTLDRGPGTEAFF
14 TRBJ2-1 TRBV5-1 TRBD2 NA TGCGCCAGCAGCTTCAAGCGGGAGCTGGATGAGCAGTTCTTC CASSFKRELDEQFF
15 TRBJ2-3 TRBV2 TRBD2 NA TGTGCCAGCAGAGTGGGACTAGCGACGGCAGATACGCAGTATTTT CASRVGLATADTQYF
12 TRBJ1-1 TRBV27 NA NA TGTGCCGCGGGTATGAAGGGCACTGAAGCTTTCTTT CAAGMKGTEAFF
14 TRBJ1-2 TRBV28 TRBD1 NA TGTGCCAGCAGTGCGAGGATACAGGGGGCCGGCTACACCTTC CASSARIQGAGYTF
14 TRBJ2-1 TRBV6-6 NA NA TGTGCCAGCAGTTACTCCCGGGTGTACAATGAGCAGTTCTTC CASSYSRVYNEQFF
15 TRBJ2-3 TRBV4-3 TRBD2 NA TGCGCCAGCAGCCACTTGACTAGCGGCACAGATACGCAGTATTTT CASSHLTSGTDTQYF
15 TRBJ2-7 TRBV11-2 NA few TGTGCCAGCAGCTTAGGGGCTAACCCCCTCTACGAGCAGTACTTC CASSLGANPLYEQYF